This T cell receptor (beta chain) was found in a study of T cells after yellow fever vaccination. General study results and limits: Abundant clonotypes from the bulk population could have been carried over as contaminants into FACS-sorted repertoires. Among primary-vaccination clones, most reappeared after the booster, at approximately 97% for CD4 and around 91% for CD8.

Looked up from germline, CDR1 is DFQATT and CDR2 is SNEGSKA (reference sequence). V was shortened by 7 bases and J by 6 bases, with 25 bases between the two germline ends. The CDR3 is 16 residues long. TCR cDNA, made by 5'RACE template switching, carried an added universal primer site and UMIs. TCRdb passed the 5' RACE reads through MiXCR, listing each CDR3 protein once. The data show hundreds of thousands of distinct CDR3 sequences, roughly 8.7% seen once. For this clonotype: The antigen is not known.

The clonotype was recovered from a man between 18 and 29 years old who received the YFV17D yellow fever vaccine. The starting material was CD4+ T cells sorted from PBMCs, obtained 5 days after the yellow fever booster vaccination. This sequence joins TRBV20-1 and TRBJ2-1; TRBD1 is a possible D gene (5 bases). In DNA, the CDR3 is TGCAGTGGGAAACCCCCCTCGGGCAGGGTGCGCAATGAGCAGTTCTTC. It translates to CSGKPPSGRVRNEQFF.